Listed below are T cell receptor beta chains from one sample, sequenced in a study of metastatic and nonmetastatic thyroid tumors. TCRdb re-called the PCR reads through MiXCR. The sample lists tens of thousands of clones; around a fifth were seen once. The specimen sequenced was blood. All receptors come from a female donor with papillary thyroid cancer or a benign thyroid nodule (not recorded which). Some clones in this sample may be carry-over from other donors' samples. The conserved cysteine and the conserved F or W are not part of the CDR3 here.

TRBV4-2,ASIQDLWNTEAF
TRBV28,ASSRLAGEADTQY
TRBV7-9,ASTGTSGRNEQF
TRBV29-1,SVADGFSGNTIY
TRBV20-1,SAREGFSGTETQY
TRBV6-2/TRBV6-3,ASSYGTGAVDTQY
TRBV5-1,ASMVGVFYEQY
TRBV11-2,ASKVRQSTDTQY
TRBV14,ASSRLGQASSYEQY
TRBV4-1,ASSRILGSLATNEKLF
TRBV7-2,ASSYSETSGRGNEQF
TRBV18,ASSCPACDEQF
TRBV6-2/TRBV6-3,AVYSGGDEAF